The 9 T cell receptor beta chains reported below all come from one sample, sequenced in a study of Tregs in tolerant kidney transplant recipients. Recipients received nonmyeloablative bone marrow transplants from related graft donors, with transient mixed chimerism. Sequencing was performed with immunoSEQ multiplex PCR; in TCRdb, only in-frame clones are kept and a portion is missing. The sample holds approximately 81,000 clones, roughly 91% seen once. The input for sequencing was CD4+ T cells from blood (PBMCs), taken 24 months after the transplant. These receptors were taken from a human patient who received a combined kidney and bone marrow transplant. Some T cells here may be from the graft donor.

The V and J genes are TRBV5-1 and TRBJ2-6; tentatively, D is TRBD1 (5 bases). V was clipped by 0 bases and J by 6 bases, with 25 bases between them. CDR3 length: 20 amino acids. Germline CDR1 SGHRS, CDR2 YFSETQ. The CDR3 nucleotides are TGCGCCAGCAGCTTGGCCCGACAGAACCCCTATCTGGTGCCGGCCAACGTCCTGACTTTC. The encoded protein is CASSLARQNPYLVPANVLTF.

This clone was observed a single time. The chain links TRBV28 to TRBJ2-1; the D is unclear. The CDR3 length is 13 residues. Trimming pared 3 bases from V and 4 bases from J, leaving 7 bases between. Germline-derived CDR1 and CDR2 are MDHEN and SYDVKM. In DNA form, the CDR3 reads TGTGCCAGCAGTTTTCCCCAGTACAATGAGCAGTTCTTC. Protein sequence: CASSFPQYNEQFF. Variable domain in full (rest from reference TRBV28 and TRBJ2-1): DVKVTQSSRYLVKRTGEKVFLECVQDMDHENMFWYRQDPGLGLRLIYFSYDVKMKEKGDIPEGYSVSREKKERFSLILESASTNQTSMYLCASSFPQYNEQFFGPGTRLTVL.

V gene TRBV7-6 combines with J gene TRBJ1-1; D call uncertain. Germline CDR1 is SGHVS and CDR2 is FNYEAQ. The CDR3 runs 15 residues. With 3 bases removed from V and 5 bases from J, the gap between germline ends came to 16 bases. The DNA for the CDR3 is TGTGCCAGCAGCTTGCTCCTGGGAGGAGGGACTGAAGCTTTCTTT. Amino acid sequence: CASSLLLGGGTEAFF.

This clone was counted once. The chain's CDR3 is CASSQDLGGARGGSEQYF. In DNA, the CDR3 is TGTGCCAGCAGCCAAGATTTGGGAGGGGCCCGAGGGGGTAGCGAGCAGTACTTC. The genes are TRBV14 and TRBJ2-7; D may be TRBD2 (7 bases). Germline CDR1 and CDR2: SGHDN and FVKESK. The CDR3 loop spans 18 amino acids. V was pared by 0 bases and J by 6 bases, with 24 bases between.

This clone has just one count. CDR3 bases: TGTGCCAGCTCATTATCAGGGGGCGTTAATGAAAAACTGTTTTTT. Translated: CASSLSGGVNEKLFF. The chain employs TRBV18 and TRBJ1-4; 8 bases fit TRBD1. Germline assignment: CDR1 KGHSH and CDR2 LQKENI. J lost 4 bases, V lost 5 bases, and 6 bases had no gene match. This CDR3 region has 15 residues.

This chain connects TRBV5-1 to TRBJ1-6, with 8 nucleotides matching TRBD1. This CDR3 has 15 residues. V lost 1 base and J lost 7; bases outside the gene matches: 4. CDR1 is SGHRS and CDR2 is YFSETQ in the germline V gene. CDR3 coding DNA: TGCGCCAGCAGCTTGCTGGGACAGGAGAATTCACCCCTCCACTTT. This codes for CASSLLGQENSPLHF.

This sequence joins TRBV4-1 and TRBJ2-3; 12 bases match TRBD2. The CDR3 length is 17 residues. Germline CDR1 and CDR2: MGHRA and YSYEKL. The junction had 7 bases not matched to a gene; V was cut back by 4 bases and J by 2 bases. CDR3 sequence: CASSPRTSGTFTDTQYF. The CDR3 DNA sequence: TGCGCCAGCAGCCCCCGGACTAGCGGGACGTTCACAGATACGCAGTATTTT.

Written as DNA, the CDR3 is TGCGCCAGCAGCCAAGTTTGGGCTAGCGGCACCTACGAGCAGTACTTC. This codes for CASSQVWASGTYEQYF. The chain links TRBV4-3 to TRBJ2-7; 7 nucleotides agree with TRBD2. Germline assignment: CDR1 LGHNA and CDR2 YSLEER. The CDR3 length is 16 residues. With V trimmed by 1 base and J by 2 bases, 8 bases remained unmatched.

This chain joins TRBV6-5 and TRBJ2-2, with TRBD2 identical over 11 bases. Germline V gives CDR1 MNHEY, CDR2 SVGAGI. The junction had 2 bases not matched to a gene; V was cut back by 4 bases and J by 1 base. CDR3 length equals 16 residues. CDR3 in DNA: TGTGCCAGCAGTTCAGGACTAGCGGGGAACACCGGGGAGCTGTTTTTT. It specifies CASSSGLAGNTGELFF.